The 25 T cell receptor beta chains below come from one sample, sequenced in a study of T cells in Graves' hyperthyroidism and ophthalmopathy. RNA transcripts provided the source from which TCR beta CDR3 regions were amplified. A first-round RT-PCR of the TCR CDR3 used the HTBI primer set. TCRdb re-derived calls from the multiplex PCR reads in MiXCR, one entry per CDR3 protein. The repertoire has under 300,000 distinct CDR3 sequences, about 13% of them found once; the top ten carry approximately 7.9%. Sequencing used blood. Receptors originate from a woman aged 40 to 50 with Graves' hyperthyroidism.

This clonotype has at least ten counts. This chain connects TRBV7-2 to TRBJ2-3; 8 bases fit TRBD2. The CDR3 extends over 14 amino acids. V gave up 5 bases and J gave up 5 bases; unmatched junction bases: 6. Germline V gene lookup returns CDR1 SGHTA and CDR2 FQGNSA. For the CDR3, the DNA is TGTGCCAGCAGCGCAGGACTAGCTGAAGATACGCAGTATTTT. Amino acids: CASSAGLAEDTQYF. The whole variable domain, remainder taken from reference TRBV7-2 and TRBJ2-3, is GAGVSQSPSNKVTEKGKDVELRCDPISGHTALYWYRQSLGQGLEFLIYFQGNSAPDKSGLPSDRFSAERTGGSVSTLTIQRTQQEDSAVYLCASSAGLAEDTQYFGPGTRLTVL.

This clonotype was counted ten times or more. The chain combines TRBV2 with TRBJ2-5; TRBD2 matches 11 bases. The CDR3 is 15 residues long. V was clipped by 7 bases and J by 2 bases; unmatched bases: 6. Germline-derived CDR1 and CDR2 are SNHLY and FYNNEI. CDR3 in amino acids: CASKRLAGRQETQYF. The CDR3, as DNA: TGTGCCAGCAAAAGACTAGCGGGACGTCAAGAGACCCAGTACTTC.

This clonotype occurred many times. The rearrangement links TRBV11-3 to TRBJ2-7; D is unclear. Germline lookup yields CDR1 SGHNT and CDR2 YENEEA. The CDR3 has 15 residues. V lost 5 bases, J lost 6 bases, and 20 bases lay in between. This CDR3 reads CASSLGVTGVIEQYF. The DNA for the CDR3 is TGTGCCAGCAGCCTTGGGGTTACGGGTGTGATCGAGCAGTACTTC. The full variable domain, rest sourced from reference TRBV11-3 and TRBJ2-7, is EAGVVQSPRYKIIEKKQPVAFWCNPISGHNTLYWYLQNLGQGPELLIRYENEEAVDDSQLPKDRFSAERLKGVDSTLKIQPAELGDSAVYLCASSLGVTGVIEQYFGPGTRLTVT.

This chain joins TRBV10-2 and TRBJ2-1; 8 nucleotides line up with TRBD2. CDR3 size: 15 residues. The germline gives CDR1 WSHSY, CDR2 SAAADI. Unmatched junction bases numbered 5, after V lost 3 bases and J lost 4 bases. The CDR3 sequence: CASSEWAGGYNEQFF. The CDR3 DNA sequence: TGCGCCAGCAGTGAATGGGCGGGAGGTTACAATGAGCAGTTCTTC.

In its sample, this clonotype was seen many times. The chain carries TRBV10-2 and TRBJ1-2; D call uncertain. In germline, CDR1 is WSHSY, CDR2 SAAADI. V was trimmed by 2 bases and J by 7 bases, leaving 11 bases between them. The CDR3 contains 13 residues. Here the CDR3 reads CASSETVLGGYTF. CDR3 nucleotide sequence: TGCGCCAGCAGTGAGACAGTACTAGGTGGCTACACCTTC.

This clonotype was counted ten times or more. The rearrangement links TRBV28 to TRBJ2-3; 10 bases map to TRBD1. Germline-derived CDR1 and CDR2 are MDHEN and SYDVKM. This CDR3 has 20 amino acids. The V and J ends lost 7 bases and 2 bases, in that order; junction bases with no gene match: 21. This chain's CDR3 is CASTDRGRFLRPNYTDTQYF. In DNA, the CDR3 is TGTGCCAGCACTGACAGGGGGCGCTTCTTACGCCCAAATTACACAGATACGCAGTATTTT.

This clonotype was counted at least ten times. The chain carries TRBV6-5 and TRBJ2-7, with D possibly matching TRBD1 (6 bases). Trimming cost V 0 bases and J 6 bases, with 21 bases left between them. The CDR3 is made up of 17 amino acids. The germline CDR1 and CDR2 sequences are MNHEY and SVGAGI. This CDR3 reads CASSYSTPGQGRGEQYF. CDR3 bases: TGTGCCAGCAGTTACTCAACCCCCGGGCAGGGGCGCGGCGAGCAGTACTTC.

There are many counts of this clonotype. J is TRBJ2-1 and V is TRBV11-3, with 12 bases fitting TRBD2. The CDR3 totals 16 residues. Germline lookup yields CDR1 SGHNT and CDR2 YENEEA. Losses at the gene ends were 5 bases for V and 7 bases for J; bases not matched to a gene: 9. CDR3 nucleotides: TGTGCCAGCAGCCCATCTAGCGGGAGGGCGGGGAATGAGCAGTTCTTC. It codes for CASSPSSGRAGNEQFF.

Ten or more counts support this clonotype. The chain couples TRBV7-7 to TRBJ2-1, with TRBD2 matching over 7 bases. The germline gives CDR1 SSHAT, CDR2 FNYEAQ (reference sequence). CDR3 length: 15 amino acids. CDR3 residues: CASASGGGPYNEQFF. For the CDR3, the DNA is TGTGCTAGCGCCTCGGGGGGAGGGCCGTACAATGAGCAGTTCTTC.

This clonotype was counted many times. The chain recombines TRBV27 with TRBJ2-5; D is undetermined. The CDR3 extends over 13 amino acids. Germline values: CDR1 MNHEY, CDR2 SMNVEV (reference sequence). Trimming pared 0 bases from V and 1 base from J, leaving 3 bases between. As DNA, the CDR3 is TGTGCCAGCAGTTTATCTGGCCAAGAGACCCAGTACTTC. Its protein product is CASSLSGQETQYF.

The DNA for the CDR3 is TGTGCCAGCTCACCGGCCTCCCGACGCTACGAGCAGTACTTC. Its protein product is CASSPASRRYEQYF. The J gene is TRBJ2-7, the V gene TRBV18; the D is unclear. The CDR3 runs 14 residues. V was shortened by 3 bases and J by 3 bases, with 12 bases between the two germline ends. The germline V gene encodes CDR1 KGHSH and CDR2 LQKENI.

This clonotype was seen only a few times. This chain joins TRBV5-5 and TRBJ1-2, with D unresolved. The CDR3 runs 16 residues. V lost 4 bases, J lost 3 bases, and 19 bases lay in between. Germline CDR1 reads SGHKS; CDR2 reads YYEKEE (reference sequence). The CDR3 protein is CASSHDYDGLDYGYTF. The CDR3, as DNA: TGTGCCAGCAGCCACGATTATGACGGGCTAGACTATGGCTACACCTTC. The variable domain in full, completed from reference TRBV5-5 and TRBJ1-2, reads DAGVTQSPTHLIKTRGQQVTLRCSPISGHKSVSWYQQVLGQGPQFIFQYYEKEERGRGNFPDRFSARQFPNYSSELNVNALLLGDSALYLCASSHDYDGLDYGYTFGSGTRLTVV.

This clonotype was seen at least ten times. The rearrangement joins TRBV10-3 to TRBJ2-1; D unresolved. V was cut by 0 bases and J by 5 bases, with 14 bases left in between. Per germline, CDR1 ENHRY and CDR2 SYGVKD. This CDR3 spans 16 amino acids. The DNA for the CDR3 is TGTGCCATCAGTGAGTCTGTTGGGAAGATCCACAATGAGCAGTTCTTC. Encoded protein: CAISESVGKIHNEQFF.

This clonotype was seen more than once but under ten times. The chain links TRBV19 to TRBJ2-2, with 13 positions matching TRBD2. Germline trimming cut 0 bases from V and 4 bases from J; bases unmatched to any gene: 5. This CDR3 region has 18 residues. The V gene's germline CDR1 is LNHDA and CDR2 SQIVND (reference sequence). DNA for the CDR3: TGTGCCAGTAGTATAGATCCCACTAGCGGGAGGGCCACCGGGGAGCTGTTTTTT. Translation gives CASSIDPTSGRATGELFF.

This clonotype has at least ten counts. This chain links TRBV13 with TRBJ2-7, with D possibly being TRBD1 (6 bases). Germline values: CDR1 PRHDT, CDR2 FYEKMQ (reference sequence). Trimming took 4 bases from V and 3 from J, leaving 16 bases between them. The CDR3 runs to 15 residues. CDR3 in DNA: TGTGCCAGCAGCTGGAAACAGGGCCCAAGCTACGAGCAGTACTTC. As protein: CASSWKQGPSYEQYF.

The table lists this clonotype with many counts. The chain carries TRBV7-2 and TRBJ2-5, with 7 positions matching TRBD2. V was pared by 2 bases and J by 4 bases, with 1 base of the junction left unmatched. The CDR3 is made up of 13 amino acids. In germline, CDR1 is SGHTA, CDR2 FQGNSA. CDR3 loop: CASSLREGETQYF. The CDR3 DNA sequence: TGTGCCAGCAGCTTAAGGGAGGGAGAGACCCAGTACTTC.

This clonotype appeared a few times. The rearrangement links TRBV30 to TRBJ1-2, with TRBD1 identical over 7 bases. Per the germline V gene, CDR1 is GTSNPN and CDR2 is SVGIG (reference sequence). The CDR3 sequence is 14 residues long. Trimming took 0 bases from V and 8 from J; bases not matched to a gene: 9. CDR3 DNA: TGTGCCTGGAGTGTACGGGACAGAGAAAGGGGCTACACCTTC. Its translation: CAWSVRDRERGYTF.

This clonotype was observed many times. This chain joins TRBV20-1 and TRBJ2-1; D possibly corresponds to TRBD1 (6 bases). The CDR3 has 14 amino acids. The V end was cut by 1 base, the J end by 6 bases, with 13 bases between. Germline loops: CDR1 DFQATT, CDR2 SNEGSKA (reference sequence). DNA for the CDR3: TGCAGTGCTAGAGGCGAACACAGGGCCAATGAGCAGTTCTTC. Translation gives CSARGEHRANEQFF.

This clonotype was seen many times. This rearrangement joins TRBV11-3 to TRBJ1-2, with a weak D call TRBD1 (5 bases). CDR3 size: 14 residues. V lost 1 base to trimming and J lost 2 bases, with 8 bases between them. The germline gives CDR1 SGHNT, CDR2 YENEEA. CDR3 sequence reads: CASSLGGPNYGYTF. The CDR3 nucleotides are TGTGCCAGCAGCTTAGGGGGACCAAACTATGGCTACACCTTC.

Ten or more counts support this clonotype. The genes are TRBV19 and TRBJ1-2; 10 positions agree with TRBD1. The CDR3 covers 14 residues. V shed 8 bases and J 2 bases; nucleotides not matched to a gene: 5. CDR1 is LNHDA, CDR2 SQIVND, per germline (reference sequence). This CDR3 reads CASWVGQGNYGYTF. The CDR3 DNA reads TGTGCCAGTTGGGTGGGACAGGGGAACTATGGCTACACCTTC.

There are many counts of this clonotype. V usage is TRBV7-2 and J usage is TRBJ2-3; D is uncertain. V was trimmed by 2 bases and J by 2 bases, leaving 5 bases between them. CDR3 length equals 13 residues. CDR1 is SGHTA, CDR2 FQGNSA, per germline. Here the CDR3 reads CASSLTYTDTQYF. The CDR3 DNA is TGTGCCAGCAGCTTAACCTACACAGATACGCAGTATTTT.

This clonotype showed up many times. The CDR3 loop is CASRPSGTGKEAFF. The DNA for the CDR3 is TGTGCCAGCAGACCCTCCGGGACAGGCAAGGAAGCTTTCTTT. The chain employs TRBV11-2 and TRBJ1-1, with 8 positions matching TRBD1. After removal of 6 bases from V and 8 bases from J, the junction contained 11 bases not matched to a gene. The CDR3 loop spans 14 amino acids. The germline V gene encodes CDR1 SGHAT and CDR2 FQNNGV.

In the case of this clonotype: Sequence at one end of the junction differs from germline and may be a read error. The genes are TRBV24-1 and TRBJ2-2; 7 nucleotides agree with TRBD1. The CDR3 is made up of 14 amino acids. Per germline, CDR1 KGHDR and CDR2 SFDVKD. Here the CDR3 reads CATGTEKNTGELVF. Written as DNA, the CDR3 is TGTGCCACTGGGACAGAGAAGAACACCGGGGAGCTGGTTTTT.

This clonotype was seen ten or more times. The chain combines TRBV10-3 with TRBJ2-1, with TRBD2 matching over 7 bases. The CDR3 spans 16 residues. The germline V gene has CDR1 ENHRY and CDR2 SYGVKD. After removal of 4 bases from V and 8 bases from J, the junction contained 14 bases not matched to a gene. The CDR3 coding sequence is TGTGCCATCAGTGCCTCTCCCGGGACTACTCTCGATGAGCAGTTCTTC. Translated: CAISASPGTTLDEQFF.

This clonotype was detected only a few times. V usage is TRBV4-1 and J usage is TRBJ1-1, with D possibly TRBD1 on 6 matching bases. The V end was cut by 1 base, the J end by 5 bases, with 17 bases between. The CDR3 is 16 residues long. Germline V gene lookup returns CDR1 MGHRA and CDR2 YSYEKL. CDR3 residues: CASSQVTRGARTEAFF. The CDR3 DNA reads as TGCGCCAGCAGCCAAGTTACCCGGGGGGCGAGGACTGAAGCTTTCTTT.